This passage covers 19 T cell receptor beta chains from one sample sequenced in a study of CD8 T cells in ankylosing spondylitis. In TCRdb, the 5' RACE reads were re-called with MiXCR into one record per CDR3 protein. Here the sample spans 100,000 to 150,000 distinct CDR3 sequences, approximately 14% being singletons. Sequenced material: blood, either unsorted or a sorted T cell fraction (not recorded which). The receptors derive from a female donor with ankylosing spondylitis or in good health (not recorded which).

The chain carries TRBV6-1 and TRBJ2-2, with D possibly being TRBD1 (5 bases). The CDR3 covers 14 residues. Trimming cost V 4 bases and J 1 base, with 7 bases left between them. The germline V gene has CDR1 MNHNS and CDR2 SASEGT. CDR3 amino acids: CASSGQRNTGELFF. In nucleotides, the CDR3 is TGTGCCAGCAGTGGACAGAGGAACACCGGGGAGCTGTTTTTT.

This clonotype was counted only a few times. The V call is TRBV5-1, the J call TRBJ2-7, with 11 nucleotides matching TRBD1. This CDR3 is 17 amino acids long. V was pared by 0 bases and J by 5 bases, with 10 bases of the junction left unmatched. Germline lookup yields CDR1 SGHRS and CDR2 YFSETQ. The CDR3 sequence: CASSLAPVPGQGDEQYF. In DNA form, the CDR3 reads TGCGCCAGCAGCTTGGCACCAGTCCCGGGACAGGGGGACGAGCAGTACTTC.

This clonotype showed up just a few times. CDR3 in DNA: TGTGCCATCAGTGAGAGCGGCGTGAGTGTCGAGCAGTACTTC. This translates into CAISESGVSVEQYF. The rearrangement uses TRBV10-3 and TRBJ2-7; the D gene is possibly TRBD2 (5 bases). The CDR3 covers 14 residues. Germline-derived CDR1 and CDR2 are ENHRY and SYGVKD. V gave up 2 bases and J gave up 6 bases, with 14 bases separating them.

This clonotype was counted once. A much larger clone sits a single nucleotide away, making a read error possible. The chain is built from TRBV10-1 and TRBJ1-5, with D unresolved. The CDR3 length is 16 residues. Germline V lookup: CDR1 WNHNN, CDR2 SYGVQD (reference sequence). CDR3 nucleotides: TGCGCCTGCAGTCACCCTTGGTCCCAAAGCAATCAGCCCCAGCATTTT. It yields the protein CACSHPWSQSNQPQHF.

The chain uses TRBV15 and TRBJ1-5; no clear D. The CDR3 consists of 15 residues. Germline V lookup: CDR1 LNHNV, CDR2 YYDKDF (reference sequence). V was shortened by 8 bases and J by 4 bases, with 18 bases between the two germline ends. As DNA, the CDR3 is TGTGCCACCGCGGGTATGGGGAATTTTAATCAGCCCCAGCATTTT. This gives the protein CATAGMGNFNQPQHF. Drawing the rest from reference TRBV15 and TRBJ1-5, the complete variable domain is DAMVIQNPRYQVTQFGKPVTLSCSQTLNHNVMYWYQQKSSQAPKLLFHYYDKDFNNEADTPDNFQSRRPNTSFCFLDIRSPGLGDTAMYLCATAGMGNFNQPQHFGDGTRLSIL.

At least ten counts were recorded for this clonotype. The chain employs TRBV4-1 and TRBJ2-7; no clear D gene. Trimming cost V 0 bases and J 5 bases, with 14 bases left between them. Germline lookup yields CDR1 MGHRA and CDR2 YSYEKL. The CDR3 runs 15 residues. CDR3 sequence reads: CASSQDGPKWDEQYF. The CDR3 nucleotides are TGCGCCAGCAGCCAAGATGGCCCTAAGTGGGACGAGCAGTACTTC.

This clonotype was seen more than once but under ten times. The V gene is TRBV12-3 or TRBV12-4, the J gene TRBJ1-3, with D maybe TRBD1 (5 bases). Trimming took 8 bases from V and 3 from J, leaving 17 bases between them. The CDR3 loop spans 15 amino acids. The CDR3 coding sequence is TGTGCCAGCCTTCTTTGGGGGGAAGGTGGAAACACCATATATTTT. As protein: CASLLWGEGGNTIYF.

The table lists this clonotype with many counts. The CDR3 nucleotides are TGTGCCAGCAGTTACTCGAGTGAGCAGTTCTTC. It codes for CASSYSSEQFF. The J gene is TRBJ2-1, the V gene TRBV6-2 or TRBV6-3; D is unresolved. The CDR3 has 11 residues. V lost 0 bases and J 9 bases, leaving 3 bases between the germline ends. Germline CDR1 MNHEY, CDR2 SVGEGT.

This sequence joins TRBV12-5 and TRBJ2-1; TRBD2 aligns across 7 bases. The length of the CDR3 is 13 residues. Germline V gene sequence: CDR1 LGHNT, CDR2 FRNRAP. V dropped 6 bases and J dropped 9; count of bases not matched to a gene: 8. This CDR3 reads CASGVRLASEQFF. In DNA form, the CDR3 reads TGTGCTAGTGGGGTAAGACTAGCTAGTGAGCAGTTCTTC.

This clonotype was detected many times. This chain joins TRBV29-1 and TRBJ2-1, with 8 bases identical to TRBD2. Germline CDR1 and CDR2: SQVTM and ANQGSEA. J gave up 7 bases and V 6 bases, and 5 bases lay outside the gene matches. The length of the CDR3 is 12 residues. The chain's CDR3 is CSVVLAVNEQFF. CDR3 DNA sequence: TGCAGCGTGGTACTAGCGGTAAATGAGCAGTTCTTC.

This clonotype was detected only a few times. The chain recombines TRBV5-5 with TRBJ2-1; D is tentatively TRBD1 or TRBD2 (7 bases each). The CDR3 runs 15 residues. V was trimmed by 0 bases and J by 9 bases, leaving 16 bases between them. CDR1 and CDR2 (germline): SGHKS, YYEKEE (reference sequence). CDR3 residues: CASSLVSQGEGEQFF. The CDR3 DNA is TGTGCCAGCAGCTTGGTATCTCAGGGGGAGGGTGAGCAGTTCTTC.

V gene TRBV24-1 combines with J gene TRBJ2-1; 11 nucleotides align to TRBD1. Germline V gene lookup returns CDR1 KGHDR and CDR2 SFDVKD. Losses at the gene ends were 1 base for V and 6 bases for J; bases not matched to a gene: 1. This CDR3 region has 15 residues. The CDR3, as DNA: TGTGCCACCAGTGATTTTGGGACAGGGGGCAATGAGCAGTTCTTC. Protein sequence: CATSDFGTGGNEQFF.

This clonotype came up a few times. V usage is TRBV12-3 or TRBV12-4 and J usage is TRBJ2-3; 8 bases line up with TRBD2. The V and J ends lost 6 bases and 0 bases, in that order; junction bases with no gene match: 5. The CDR3 contains 15 residues. CDR3 nucleotides: TGTGCCAGCAGCCCGGGGGGGCAGAGCACAGATACGCAGTATTTT. The encoded protein is CASSPGGQSTDTQYF.

This clonotype was detected only a few times. The chain links TRBV20-1 to TRBJ1-2, with TRBD1 as a possible D gene (6 bases). V lost 0 bases and J lost 9, with 26 bases in between. CDR1 is DFQATT and CDR2 is SNEGSKA in the germline V gene (reference sequence). The CDR3 contains 17 residues. CDR3 in DNA: TGCAGTGCTAGAGATCAGGGGCCGGCTCAGGATTGGTATCGCTACACCTTC. This sequence encodes CSARDQGPAQDWYRYTF.

The table lists this clonotype with many counts. V usage is TRBV5-1 and J usage is TRBJ2-2; 10 nucleotides align to TRBD1. V shed 2 bases and J 4 bases; nucleotides not matched to a gene: 2. Germline V gene data show CDR1 as SGHRS and CDR2 as YFSETQ. This CDR3 is built from 15 residues. The CDR3, as DNA: TGCGCCAGCAGCTTTGACAGGGGGCTCACCGGGGAGCTGTTTTTT. Translation: CASSFDRGLTGELFF.

This clonotype was recorded at least ten times. The chain joins TRBV20-1 to TRBJ1-6; D unclear. V gave up 3 bases and J gave up 5 bases, with 2 bases separating them. CDR3 size: 11 residues. CDR1 and CDR2 from the germline V gene are DFQATT and SNEGSKA (reference sequence). The CDR3 nucleotides are TGCAGTGCTAGTAATAATTCACCCCTCCACTTT. This encodes CSASNNSPLHF.

This clonotype was observed a few times. The chain couples TRBV6-2 or TRBV6-3 to TRBJ2-3, with D possibly TRBD1 on 6 matching bases. V was trimmed by 7 bases and J by 2 bases, leaving 19 bases between them. Looked up from germline, CDR1 is MNHEY and CDR2 is SVGEGT. The CDR3 extends over 16 amino acids. The CDR3 sequence is CASISQGLRLTDTQYF. In nucleotides, the CDR3 is TGTGCCAGCATCTCACAGGGCCTTCGACTCACAGATACGCAGTATTTT.

The table lists this clonotype with a few counts. The CDR3 coding sequence is TGTGCCAGTAGTATAGATCGACAGGGGAGCATTCAGTACTTC. Its translation is CASSIDRQGSIQYF. V and J are TRBV19 and TRBJ2-4; TRBD1 matches 8 bases. J was trimmed by 9 bases and V by 0 bases; bases with no gene match: 4. CDR1 and CDR2 (germline): LNHDA, SQIVND (reference sequence). The CDR3 totals 14 residues.

This clonotype was observed many times. The chain uses TRBV3-1 and TRBJ2-1; TRBD1 matches 8 bases. The germline gives CDR1 LGHDT, CDR2 YNNKEL (reference sequence). There are 15 residues in the CDR3. V was clipped by 3 bases and J by 4 bases; unmatched bases: 5. Here the CDR3 reads CASSQTGTGYNEQFF. The CDR3 region has the DNA TGTGCCAGCAGCCAGACCGGGACAGGATACAATGAGCAGTTCTTC.